This entry lists 8 T cell receptor beta chains sequenced from one sample in a study of cytomegalovirus exposure and HLA in healthy donors (TCRdb year 2017). The receptor library was made with the immunoSEQ multiplex PCR assay. A mixture of 60 forward primers for TCR Vbeta segments and 13 reverse primers for TCR Jbeta segments was used in the multiplex PCR. Not all clones reach the TCRdb copy of this immuneACCESS table, which keeps in-frame sequences only. Checked studies attribute under half of the gap to unresolved V genes and leave the rest unexplained. The sample table shows about 280,000 clones, and over 85% are seen once. Together, the top ten hold 2% to 3% of the sample. The sample taken for sequencing was PBMCs. All receptors come from a woman aged 18-29 years in good health and CMV-seronegative.

The rearrangement joins TRBV30 to TRBJ1-1, with 7 nucleotides matching TRBD1. Germline V lookup: CDR1 GTSNPN, CDR2 SVGIG (reference sequence). The V and J ends lost 0 bases and 1 base, in that order; junction bases with no gene match: 2. This CDR3 has 14 residues. CDR3 nucleotides: TGTGCCTGGAGTGTGGGACAGCCGAACACTGAAGCTTTCTTT. Its protein is CAWSVGQPNTEAFF.

The chain is built from TRBV7-6 and TRBJ2-7; 10 nucleotides line up with TRBD1. Germline CDR1 is SGHVS and CDR2 is FNYEAQ. CDR3 length: 14 residues. After removal of 4 bases from V and 6 bases from J, the junction contained 6 bases not matched to a gene. The CDR3 protein is CASSSGDRGGEQYF. DNA for the CDR3: TGTGCCAGCAGCTCCGGGGACAGGGGCGGCGAGCAGTACTTC.

As DNA, the CDR3 is TGCGCCAGCAGCGCGGGACTAGCGGGGGCCCACGGGACCGGGGAGCTGTTTTTT. This translates into CASSAGLAGAHGTGELFF. V and J are TRBV5-1 and TRBJ2-2; 14 bases map to TRBD2. The V gene end was trimmed by 4 bases and the J gene end by 5 bases; junction bases not matched to a gene: 10. The CDR3 spans 18 residues. Per germline, CDR1 SGHRS and CDR2 YFSETQ.

Here the CDR3 DNA reads TGTGCCAGCAGCTTGGGCCTCCTGGAGGGCGAGCAGTACTTC. Translation: CASSLGLLEGEQYF. The V call is TRBV5-6, the J call TRBJ2-7, with D possibly TRBD2 on 6 matching bases. Germline lookup yields CDR1 SGHDT and CDR2 YYEEEE. V was pared by 0 bases and J by 6 bases, with 13 bases between. CDR3 length: 14 amino acids.

This CDR3 reads CASLRDTNTEAFF. In DNA, the CDR3 is TGTGCCAGCCTCCGGGACACCAACACTGAAGCTTTCTTT. The V gene is TRBV2, the J gene TRBJ1-1; weak D call: TRBD1 (6 bases). Germline V gene sequence: CDR1 SNHLY, CDR2 FYNNEI. The V gene lost 8 bases and the J gene lost 2 bases, with 12 bases spanning the gap. This CDR3 is built from 13 residues.

The chain joins TRBV19 to TRBJ1-5; 7 nucleotides align to TRBD1. J lost 0 bases, V lost 4 bases, and 3 bases had no gene match. CDR3 length equals 15 residues. Germline values: CDR1 LNHDA, CDR2 SQIVND (reference sequence). CDR3 DNA sequence: TGTGCCAGTAGTACAGGGGGAACTAGCAATCAGCCCCAGCATTTT. It is translated as CASSTGGTSNQPQHF.

The rearrangement joins TRBV7-9 to TRBJ1-6; 7 bases map to TRBD1. J lost 8 bases, V lost 4 bases, and 8 bases had no gene match. The germline V gene encodes CDR1 SEHNR and CDR2 FQNEAQ (reference sequence). The CDR3 is made up of 15 amino acids. CDR3 sequence: CASSSWDSDYSPLHF. The CDR3 DNA follows: TGTGCCAGCAGCTCGTGGGACAGTGACTATTCACCCCTCCACTTT. Based on the CDR3 plus reference TRBV7-9 and TRBJ1-6, the full variable domain is DTGVSQNPRHKITKRGQNVTFRCDPISEHNRLYWYRQTLGQGPEFLTYFQNEAQLEKSRLLSDRFSAERPKGSFSTLEIQRTEQGDSAMYLCASSSWDSDYSPLHFGNGTRLTVT.

The chain combines TRBV28 with TRBJ2-5, with D uncertain. The DNA matches TRBJ2-7 better at its end, which makes the J call doubtful. Germline CDR1 and CDR2: MDHEN and SYDVKM. The CDR3 consists of 11 residues. The CDR3 sequence: CASSPGYEQYF. In nucleotides, the CDR3 is TGTGCCAGCAGCCCAGGCTACGAGCAGTACTTC.